This T cell receptor (beta chain) is drawn from a study of blood T cells in healthy people across ages (dated by TCRdb to the mid-2010s). For context, the study as a whole: In model experiments, template switching captured about one uniquely barcoded TCR beta cDNA molecule for every two T cells. The donors were divided into four age groups: young (average around 17 years), middle-aged (almost 40), aged (approximately 62) and long-lived (roughly 82). Age-related changes in TCR beta repertoire diversity were measured in the study by deep sequencing normalized with unique cDNA molecular identifiers. Using the same blood draw, the study looked at two additional independent replicas of 1 million unique cDNA reads for two donors, one aged 18 to 30 and the other aged 80 or older. To avoid experimental bias, donors of different ages were spread randomly across the sequencing lanes.

Preparation of the library involved 5' RACE. Sequencing was performed on an Illumina HiSeq 2500. A second PCR of roughly 7 to 11 cycles was performed with a sample-barcoded 5' primer and a J-beta primer mix. A template-switch 5' adaptor carrying 12 random nucleotides introduced a unique molecular identifier onto each TCR beta cDNA molecule. Each sample yielded at least 2.5 million CDR3-containing paired-end reads. First-strand cDNA was synthesized from all RNA with the Mint cDNA synthesis kit, primed by a TRBC-specific oligonucleotide. Following uracil-DNA glycosylase treatment, a first 18-cycle PCR with universal primers M1SS and BC2_uni_R was performed on all cDNA. The authors' pipeline ran thus. Normalization of each sample was performed by random selection of 1 million high-quality reads, each carrying a distinct molecular identifier. Instead of being binned into consensus sequences, reads with shared molecular identifiers were discarded. MiTCR, set to a Q25 quality threshold and the strictest error-elimination algorithm, was used for CDR3 identification, clonotype clustering and error correction. A nonparametric unseen species model with Euler transformation was used to estimate lower-bound total TCR beta diversity. TCRdb took the public reads, trimmed them with fastp at Q25, ran MiXCR for clone calling and kept in-frame beta chains. Identical CDR3 protein sequences are pooled into one entry, listed with their most common genes and DNA. The V and J calls and clone size are TCRdb's, not the authors'. In all, the sample holds 1.5 million to 2 million distinct CDR3 sequences, and 30% to 35% of those were seen once. The ten biggest clones cover 11% of the sample.

The 40 or so donors, aged roughly 6 to 100 years, were systemically healthy Caucasian individuals from Russia. Each donor gave around 9 milliliters of peripheral blood, collected into EDTA-treated Vacutainer tubes. Ficoll-Paque density-gradient centrifugation was used to isolate PBMCs, with at least 6.5 million per sample. Total RNA, at least 6 micrograms per sample, was extracted from PBMCs with Trizol reagent. The percentages of naive CD45RAhigh/CD27high T cells were determined by flow cytometry on a PBMC aliquot from every donor. Results and caveats for the whole study, not just this receptor: As age increased, observed TCR beta diversity per million T cells dropped in a roughly linear way, and a significant reduction was already evident by age 40. Estimates of total diversity based on one million sequenced T cells were regarded as lower bounds and as underestimates. Bulk unsorted PBMC profiling prevented conclusive comparison of naive and antigen-experienced compartments. The percentage of naive T cells measured by flow cytometry correlated strongly with observed TCR beta diversity. Because the CMV infection status of the donors was unknown, age-related changes in expanded clonotypes may potentially have been confounded. Compared with the aged group, the long-lived group had more naive CD4+ T cells, fewer expanded clones and increased TCR diversity, suggesting age selection.

Including cysteine and phenylalanine, the CDR3 has 16 amino acids. This entry keeps only the CDR3 DNA: 48 bases, framed from base 1. V is shortened by 0 bases, J by 5 bases, and the region joining them spans 17 bases. Sequences WNHNN (CDR1) and SYGVQD (CDR2) are obtained from the germline V gene (reference sequence). A remark on this clonotype: Its antigen remains undetermined. The sample holds no much larger clone one base away, and base qualities are not on file.

The source is a woman under 40 in good health. The sample taken for sequencing was blood. The sequence joins TRBV10-1 to TRBJ2-7, with the D gene possibly TRBD1 or TRBD2, each one fitting 5 bases. The DNA reads TGCGCCAGCAGTGAGTCTCTCGGGACCTCCCGGGACGAGCAGTACTTC. This codes for CASSESLGTSRDEQYF.